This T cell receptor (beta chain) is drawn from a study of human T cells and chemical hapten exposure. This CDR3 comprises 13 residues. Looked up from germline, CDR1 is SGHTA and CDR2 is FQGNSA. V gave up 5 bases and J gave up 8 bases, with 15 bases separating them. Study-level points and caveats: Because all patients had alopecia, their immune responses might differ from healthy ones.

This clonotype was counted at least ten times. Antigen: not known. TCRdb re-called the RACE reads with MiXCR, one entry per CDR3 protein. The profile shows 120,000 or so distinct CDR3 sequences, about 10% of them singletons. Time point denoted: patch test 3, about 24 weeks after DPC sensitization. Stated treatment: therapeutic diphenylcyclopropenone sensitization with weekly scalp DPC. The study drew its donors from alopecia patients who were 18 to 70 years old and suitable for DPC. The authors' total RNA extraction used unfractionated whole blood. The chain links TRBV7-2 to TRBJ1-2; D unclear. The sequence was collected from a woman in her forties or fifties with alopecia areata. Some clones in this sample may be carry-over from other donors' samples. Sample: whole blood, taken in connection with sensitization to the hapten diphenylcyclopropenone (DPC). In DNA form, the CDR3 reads TGTGCCAGCAGCCCCCGGTCACTTGGGGGCTACACCTTC. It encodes CASSPRSLGGYTF.